This T cell receptor (beta chain) was retrieved from a study of shared clonotypes between healthy human individuals. This clone was seen once. Its antigen is not identified. The donors were adults (healthy and HIV-negative) with no recent acute infections or vaccinations. General study findings and limits: On the whole, naive subsets had larger estimated richness than memory subsets had.

Germline assignment: CDR1 ENHRY and CDR2 SYGVKD. V dropped 6 bases and J dropped 2; count of bases not matched to a gene: 7. The CDR3 has 15 amino acids. Each cell subset's genomic DNA was divided evenly among several immunoSEQ plates. Here immunoSEQ multiplex PCR was the method, and the copy in TCRdb shows in-frame clones only, minus some. The sample shows around 2,000,000 clones, roughly 96% of them seen only once. The sequenced sample consisted of naive CD4+ T cells sorted from blood. As to subset: CD45RA+ positively selected. The clonotype comes from a man between 18 and 29 years old in good health. This chain connects TRBV10-3 to TRBJ2-7, with 10 bases aligning to TRBD2. DNA for the CDR3: TGTGCCATCAGCCTCTCAGCGGGAGGGGCCTACGAGCAGTACTTC. Translating gives CAISLSAGGAYEQYF.